The next 10 T cell receptor beta chains were all read from a single sample in a study of blood T cells in healthy people across ages. A second PCR, run for about 7 to 11 cycles, used a sample-barcoded 5' primer plus a J-beta primer mix. Each CDR3 protein gets one entry after TCRdb re-called the 5' RACE reads with MiXCR. The data contain some 1,500,000 distinct CDR3 sequences, around 40% of them singletons. What was sequenced was blood. The receptors were gathered from a woman aged 18-30 years in good health.

The chain combines TRBV6-6 with TRBJ1-1; no definite D call. Germline CDR1 and CDR2: MNHNY and SVGAGI (reference sequence). The CDR3 is made up of 14 amino acids. The germline V and J ends were trimmed by 8 bases and 0 bases, with 13 bases remaining between them. The chain's CDR3 is CASELRVMNTEAFF. CDR3 nucleotides: TGTGCCAGCGAACTGAGGGTTATGAACACTGAAGCTTTCTTT.

With respect to this clonotype: Since the CDR3 does not end with the conserved phenylalanine or tryptophan, this likely comes from a read error. The genes are TRBV7-9 and TRBJ2-7; the match to TRBD1 covers 9 bases. The CDR3 is made up of 15 amino acids. Trimming at V came to 2 bases and at J to 4 bases, leaving 6 bases not matched to a gene. Germline lookup yields CDR1 SEHNR and CDR2 FQNEAQ (reference sequence). The CDR3 region has the DNA TGTGCCAGCAGCTTAAGGCGGGACAGGGCGTACGAGCAGTACTTA. This encodes CASSLRRDRAYEQYL.

The chain uses TRBV7-2 and TRBJ2-3; 9 bases are a match to TRBD1. The V gene end was trimmed by 4 bases and the J gene end by 7 bases; junction bases not matched to a gene: 3. The CDR3 is 13 amino acids. Germline loops: CDR1 SGHTA, CDR2 FQGNSA. The CDR3 sequence: CASSSTGGNTQYF. In nucleotides, the CDR3 is TGTGCCAGCAGCTCGACAGGGGGAAATACGCAGTATTTT.

The chain links TRBV10-3 to TRBJ1-1; 7 bases map to TRBD1. Germline V lookup: CDR1 ENHRY, CDR2 SYGVKD. This CDR3 contains 13 residues. The V gene end was trimmed by 9 bases and the J gene end by 4 bases; junction bases not matched to a gene: 8. CDR3 coding DNA: TGTGCCATAAAACAGGGGACGGTCACTGAAGCTTTCTTT. Its protein product is CAIKQGTVTEAFF.

Ten or more counts support this clonotype. The chain has TRBV12-3 or TRBV12-4 and TRBJ2-3, with no clear D. The CDR3 totals 12 residues. Trimming removed 4 bases from V and 7 bases from J, with 9 bases in between. CDR3 loop: CASSSDTYTQYF. CDR3 DNA sequence: TGTGCCAGCAGTTCTGACACTTATACGCAGTATTTT.

The V call is TRBV12-3 or TRBV12-4, the J call TRBJ1-4; possible D gene TRBD1, 5 bases. The V end was cut by 5 bases, the J end by 4 bases, with 11 bases between. The CDR3 runs 14 residues. CDR3 protein: CASSPRGVNEKLFF. The CDR3, as DNA: TGTGCCAGCAGTCCCCGGGGGGTTAATGAAAAACTGTTTTTT.

The J gene is TRBJ2-7, the V gene TRBV6-5; 9 bases line up with TRBD2. There are 15 residues in the CDR3. Per germline, CDR1 MNHEY and CDR2 SVGAGI. Losses at the gene ends were 5 bases for V and 7 bases for J; bases not matched to a gene: 12. The CDR3 region is CASSTIAGDRYEQYF. The DNA for the CDR3 is TGTGCCAGCAGTACCATAGCGGGGGATAGGTATGAGCAGTACTTC.

In the case of this clonotype: Germline and junction disagree at one end, which may indicate a read error. CDR3 region: CVSSLVTGGNQPQHF. The CDR3, as DNA: TGTGTCAGCAGCTTAGTGACAGGGGGCAATCAGCCCCAGCATTTT. The chain joins TRBV7-8 to TRBJ1-5, with 8 bases identical to TRBD1. CDR1 and CDR2 (germline): SGHVS, FQNEAQ. CDR3 length equals 15 residues.

V and J are TRBV9 and TRBJ2-3; D perhaps matches TRBD2 (7 bases). The CDR3 is 15 amino acids. V lost 0 bases to trimming and J lost 7 bases, with 15 bases between them. Germline lookup yields CDR1 SGDLS and CDR2 YYNGEE. In nucleotides, the CDR3 is TGTGCCAGCAGCGTAGAGGGGGGGCCAGGGAATACGCAGTATTTT. Translated, it gives CASSVEGGPGNTQYF.

This clonotype was found once. This chain uses TRBV19 with TRBJ2-4, with D possibly TRBD1 on 6 matching bases. This CDR3 has 15 amino acids. Between the trimmed V and J ends, which lost 6 bases and 4 bases, there was a span of 16 bases. Looked up from germline, CDR1 is LNHDA and CDR2 is SQIVND (reference sequence). CDR3 protein: CASRKVDTGKNIQYF. The CDR3 nucleotides read TGTGCCAGTAGGAAAGTCGACACAGGGAAAAACATTCAGTACTTC.